This T cell receptor (beta chain) came from a study of CD8 T cells in ankylosing spondylitis. Findings and limits, study-wide: Relatively scarce in peripheral blood, disease-linked clones were CD8+.

TCRdb ran MiXCR on the 5' RACE reads and lists one entry per CDR3 protein. The sample records around 210,000 distinct CDR3 sequences, roughly 8% being singletons. This CDR3 comprises 13 residues. Germline V gene data show CDR1 as DFQATT and CDR2 as SNEGSKA (reference sequence). V lost 3 bases and J lost 6; bases outside the gene matches: 5. This clonotype came up many times. Its matching antigen is unknown. Material for sequencing was blood, either unsorted or a sorted T cell fraction (not recorded which). The TCR was taken from a female donor with ankylosing spondylitis or in good health (not recorded which). The chain combines TRBV20-1 with TRBJ2-3; 8 bases line up with TRBD2. DNA for the CDR3: TGCAGTGCTAGCGGGAGGGTGGCTGATACGCAGTATTTT. Translating gives CSASGRVADTQYF.